This T cell receptor (beta chain) was identified in a study of Ad26.COV2.S vaccination and SARS-CoV-2 variants. Documented treatment: roughly 20 received Ad26.COV2.S at low or high dose, single or two shots; about 5 received placebo; per-sample allocation not given. After the first vaccine or placebo injection, samples were drawn on day 63. Boston supplied an adult donor aged 18-55 years. The germline V and J ends were trimmed by 2 bases and 0 bases, with 10 bases remaining between them. The CDR3 is made up of 15 amino acids. The germline V gene encodes CDR1 SGHRS and CDR2 YFSETQ. Regarding the study as a whole: Those who received vaccine or placebo ended up with similar non-spike TCR breadth. Vaccinated individuals (as opposed to placebo recipients) had higher spike-specific TCR breadth.

TCRdb's table, derived via immunoSEQ multiplex PCR, lists solely in-frame clones and lacks some. The sample has hundreds of thousands of clones, 89% seen once. About this clone: Its antigen is unidentified.

The TCR originated in a person between 18 and 65 years old who received the Ad26.COV2.S COVID-19 vaccine or a placebo. The specimen comprised peripheral blood, sampled in a trial of Ad26.COV2.S vaccine versus placebo. The chain is built from TRBV5-1 and TRBJ2-3, with D unclear. The CDR3 protein is CASSFSGVSTDTQYF. In nucleotides, the CDR3 is TGCGCCAGCAGCTTTTCGGGCGTAAGCACAGATACGCAGTATTTT.